This TCR beta chain comes out of a study of blood T cells in healthy people across ages (dated by TCRdb to the mid-2010s). General notes on the study: Template switching captured roughly one uniquely barcoded TCR beta cDNA molecule per two T cells in model experiments. Using deep sequencing normalized with unique cDNA molecular identifiers, the study measured how TCR beta repertoire diversity changes with age. The donors were divided into four age groups: young (average around 17 years), middle-aged (approximately 42), aged (about 61) and long-lived (about 84). For two donors (one aged 18 to 30 and one aged 80 or older), the study analyzed two additional independent replicas of 1 million unique cDNA reads from the same blood draw. Beyond this particular receptor, the publication reports: Estimates of total diversity from one million sequenced T cells were regarded as lower bounds and underestimates. Observed TCR beta diversity per million T cells fell roughly linearly with age, and a significant reduction was already apparent by age around 40. Compared with the aged group, the long-lived group had more naive CD4+ T cells, fewer expanded clones and increased TCR diversity, suggesting age selection. The percentage of naive T cells measured by flow cytometry correlated strongly with observed TCR beta diversity. Conclusive comparison of naive and antigen-experienced compartments was prevented by the profiling of bulk unsorted PBMCs. The CMV infection status of donors was not known, potentially confounding age-related changes in expanded clonotypes.

Library method: 5' RACE. Instrument on record: Illumina HiSeq 2500. The second PCR ran for roughly 7 to 11 cycles and used a J-beta primer mix along with a sample-barcoded 5' primer. A template-switch 5' adaptor carrying 12 random nucleotides introduced a unique molecular identifier onto each TCR beta cDNA molecule. Each sample yielded at least 3 million CDR3-containing paired-end reads. First-strand cDNA synthesis was performed from all RNA using the Mint cDNA synthesis kit, with priming by a TRBC-specific oligonucleotide. After uracil-DNA glycosylase treatment, a first 18-cycle PCR used universal primers M1SS and BC2_uni_R on all cDNA. Processing in the source paper ran as follows. Each sample was normalized by randomly selecting 1 million high-quality reads, each carrying a distinct molecular identifier. Reads with shared molecular identifiers were discarded instead of being binned into consensus sequences. CDR3 identification, clonotype clustering and error correction used MiTCR with a Q25 quality threshold and the strictest error-elimination algorithm. A nonparametric unseen species model with Euler transformation was used to estimate a lower bound on total TCR beta diversity. TCRdb reworked the public reads: Q25 trimming with fastp, MiXCR clone assembly, productive beta chains retained. Here each entry gathers all rows of one CDR3 protein and keeps the most common genes and DNA. The V and J calls come from TCRdb's annotation, not from the publication. Within this sample are 800,000 to 1,300,000 distinct CDR3 sequences, with less than 25% of them counted one time only. The ten largest clones add up to about 0.72% of the sample.

About this clonotype: Its recognized antigen is unknown. No much larger clone is present one base from it, and per-base qualities are unavailable.

V ends up 8 bases short and J 4 bases short, with an unmatched junction base count of 10. Taken from cysteine to phenylalanine, the CDR3 has 14 residues. Here the CDR3 DNA is all that survives: 42 bases in frame from base 1. CDR1 MGHDK and CDR2 SYGVNS were looked up in the germline V gene. The donors were roughly 40 Caucasian individuals from Russia, aged 6 to 90 years, who were systemically healthy. Each donor gave roughly 9.5 milliliters of peripheral blood, collected into EDTA-treated Vacutainer tubes. Ficoll-Paque density-gradient centrifugation was used to isolate PBMCs, with at least 6.5 million per sample. Trizol reagent was used to extract total RNA from the PBMCs, yielding at least 6 micrograms per sample. The percentages of naive CD45RAhigh/CD27high T cells were determined by flow cytometry on a PBMC aliquot from every donor. This sample was shared with a second study, whose subject was T cells of mothers and their children. The second study's authors report: Donors were nine systemically healthy Caucasian individuals: three mothers and their six children. cDNA synthesis used all of the extracted RNA, with about 1.5 ug of RNA in each 15 ul reaction. In the second PCR, the M1S primer introduced both the sample barcodes and 2-4 random nucleotides. Each mother yielded over 9 million TCR beta CDR3 reads and each child a few million reads. In both related and unrelated pairs, thymic selection shapes the output of TCR recombination in a similar way, with inherited differences having only a minor effect. Normalized repertoire overlap was always slightly but never significantly higher in related than unrelated mother-child pairs. No persistent microchimeric T cell clones were detected, at a sensitivity of around 97 clones per million clonotypes. Deep NGS was used in the study to compare the TCR beta repertoires of mothers and children and to look for features that separate related mother-child pairs from unrelated individuals. The mean age was roughly 36 +/- 4 years for the mothers and approximately 11 +/- 4 years for the children. After adapter ligation was performed with NEBNext reagents, the libraries were sequenced on an Illumina HiSeq 2000 with 100+100 nt paired-end reads. Mother and child libraries were prepared a month apart and sequenced in separate runs to prevent cross-contamination. Each donor had between about 450,000 and 2,100,000 distinct TCR beta clonotypes identified. Naive TCR beta clonotypes were estimated from low-frequency clonotypes matched to each donor's FACS-determined naive share, without sorting.

The sample was blood. The sequence links TRBV25-1 to TRBJ2-5, with 7 middle bases fitting TRBD1. The TCR originated in a girl aged 2 to 10 in good health. The encoded CDR3 is CASDRDGLGETQYF. The nucleotide sequence is given as TGTGCCAGCGACAGGGATGGGTTAGGAGAGACCCAGTACTTC.